The T cell receptor beta chain described here comes from a study of T-cell reconstitution after alpha-beta-depleted transplantation in children. Study-level points and caveats: Newly generated T cells supplied most T-cell counts and diversity one year post-transplant. Surviving recipient T cells and thymic progenitors accounted for the high day-60 TCRbeta diversity observed in some patients. Where alpha-beta T cells came from about two months after transplant was reportedly several hundred expanded graft clones.

V shed 3 bases and J 5 bases; nucleotides not matched to a gene: 8. This CDR3 region has 15 residues. The germline V gene has CDR1 SGHTA and CDR2 FQGNSA. Worth noting for this clonotype: Its antigen is not known.

The TCRbeta library was prepared with unique molecular identifiers. Using its own MiXCR run on the PCR reads, TCRdb lists one record per CDR3 protein. The sample lists a few hundred thousand distinct CDR3 sequences; roughly 7.8% were seen once. The source material was peripheral blood, sampled 360 days after TCRalphabeta/CD19-depleted stem cell transplant. The clonotype originates from a female patient aged 2 to 10 who had a stem cell transplant for Fanconi anemia, so the T cells may come from the graft donor. V usage is TRBV7-2 and J usage is TRBJ2-7; 9 nucleotides match TRBD1. The CDR3 coding sequence is TGTGCCAGCAGCTTGACCGGGACAGGGACCCACGAGCAGTACTTC. Translating gives CASSLTGTGTHEQYF.